This T cell receptor beta chain originates from a study of breast tumors, draining lymph nodes, adjacent tissues. CDR1 is SGHVS and CDR2 is FNYEAQ in the germline V gene. CDR3 length: 19 residues. Germline trimming cut 1 base from V and 1 base from J; bases unmatched to any gene: 12. Overall study results and limits: Luminal-like breast cancer showed significantly greater tumor-nontumor repertoire similarity than basal-like breast cancer did. Data fit most tumor T cells coming from lymph node, expanding in tumor. Compared with lymph nodes, tumors were less diverse; compared with nontumor tissue, more. Tumor T cell lymph node origin was a supported hypothesis, not proven.

This clonotype was recorded at least ten times. What it binds is unknown. TCRdb re-analysed the multiplex PCR reads in MiXCR, keeping a single row per CDR3 protein. The sample contains approximately 45,000 distinct CDR3 sequences, 23% of which appear only once. The chain recombines TRBV7-6 with TRBJ2-2, with TRBD2 matching 7 bases. Specimen: breast tumor tissue. This TCR came from a female donor with breast cancer. Some clones in this sample may be carry-over from other donors' samples. This CDR3 reads CASSLEEVASGMNTGELFF. As DNA, the CDR3 is TGTGCCAGCAGCTTAGAAGAGGTGGCCAGCGGGATGAACACCGGGGAGCTGTTTTTT.